This TCR beta chain was sequenced for a study of blood T cell repertoires in COVID-19. The overall study: Samples taken during acute and convalescent COVID-19 were collected in the United States, Italy and Spain. T cells, B-cell-depleted T cells, or PBMCs supplied cDNA or gDNA.

Original analysis: Amplified reference gene primers provided the basis for estimating nucleated cell counts. The table came from immunoSEQ multiplex PCR; TCRdb's copy has only in-frame clones and leaves some out. That table furnishes V, J and clone size, whereas the DNA furnished D and trimming. The sample includes about 300,000 clones, around 92% of them seen just once. Seattle patients were enrolled during active infection and followed longitudinally. The material sequenced was peripheral blood. This clonotype was obtained from a woman aged 25-40 years with COVID-19, enrolled during active disease.

CDR3 protein: CASSYNRGGYGYTF. The CDR3 DNA reads as TGTGCCAGCAGCTACAATAGGGGGGGCTATGGCTACACCTTC. V is TRBV5-6 and J is TRBJ1-2, with D possibly TRBD1 on 6 matching bases. The CDR3 consists of 14 residues. Germline CDR1 and CDR2: SGHDT and YYEEEE. Between the trimmed V and J ends, which lost 3 bases and 4 bases, there was a span of 13 bases.